This T cell receptor beta chain was identified in a study of blood T cell repertoires in COVID-19. Study in general: The United States, Italy and Spain were the sources of the acute and convalescent COVID-19 samples. Sample material is recorded as cDNA or gDNA derived from T cells, B-cell-depleted T cells, or PBMCs.

Points on this clone: One end of the junction varies from germline; a read error may be responsible.

Original methodology: Amplification of reference gene primers provided the estimated nucleated cell counts. Measured with immunoSEQ multiplex PCR; TCRdb has only the in-frame clones, and not every one. V, J and clone size are those of that table, while D and trimming were read from the DNA. The table has tens of thousands of clones, about 89% seen once; the top ten hold around 10%. The clonotype originates from an elderly man with active COVID-19. The sample comprised peripheral blood.

The CDR3: CVSRPVVSGEQFF. The DNA for the CDR3 is TGTGTCAGCAGACCCGTAGTGTCCGGTGAGCAGTTCTTC. V usage is TRBV12-3 or TRBV12-4 and J usage is TRBJ2-1; D is undetermined. This CDR3 has 13 residues.